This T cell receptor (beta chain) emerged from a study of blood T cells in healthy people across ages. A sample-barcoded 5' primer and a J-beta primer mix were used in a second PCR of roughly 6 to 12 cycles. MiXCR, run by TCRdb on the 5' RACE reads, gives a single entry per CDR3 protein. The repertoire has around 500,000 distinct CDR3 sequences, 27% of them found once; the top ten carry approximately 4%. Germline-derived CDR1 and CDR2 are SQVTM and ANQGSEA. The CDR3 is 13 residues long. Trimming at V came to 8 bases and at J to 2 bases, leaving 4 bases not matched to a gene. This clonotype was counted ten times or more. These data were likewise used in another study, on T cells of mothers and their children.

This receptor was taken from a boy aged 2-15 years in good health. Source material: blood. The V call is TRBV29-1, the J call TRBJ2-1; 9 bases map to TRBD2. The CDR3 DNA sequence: TGCAGCATAAGGACTAGCGCCTACAATGAGCAGTTCTTC. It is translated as CSIRTSAYNEQFF.